The 4 T cell receptor beta chains below were found in one sample sequenced in a study of blood T cell repertoires in COVID-19. This table comes from immunoSEQ multiplex PCR, and its TCRdb copy is limited to in-frame clones, with some not included. The table shows roughly 190,000 clones, with 80% to 90% occurring only once. Sample: peripheral blood. The receptors originated from a man aged 45 to 65 with active or convalescent COVID-19.

This rearrangement joins TRBV18 to TRBJ2-7; TRBD1 matches at 9 bases. Germline V gene data show CDR1 as KGHSH and CDR2 as LQKENI. The CDR3 runs 14 residues. Trimming cost V 5 bases and J 5 bases; bases outside gene matches: 7. Here the CDR3 reads CASSKDRGGNEQYF. The CDR3 DNA is TGTGCCAGCTCAAAGGACAGGGGAGGTAACGAGCAGTACTTC.

The V gene is TRBV27, the J gene TRBJ2-1; 11 bases line up with TRBD2. There are 17 residues in the CDR3. After removal of 5 bases from V and 2 bases from J, the junction contained 8 bases not matched to a gene. Per the germline V gene, CDR1 is MNHEY and CDR2 is SMNVEV (reference sequence). CDR3 sequence reads: CASSNLLAGGPYNEQFF. CDR3 coding DNA: TGTGCCAGCAGTAACCTTCTAGCGGGAGGCCCCTACAATGAGCAGTTCTTC.

This chain uses TRBV19 with TRBJ2-7; 12 positions agree with TRBD2. Unmatched junction bases numbered 12, after V lost 9 bases and J lost 6 bases. The length of the CDR3 is 15 residues. Germline V CDR1 and CDR2: LNHDA, SQIVND (reference sequence). The CDR3 DNA reads TGTGCCAGCTCTAGCGGGAGGGTATATGGTCGCGAGCAGTACTTC. This gives the protein CASSSGRVYGREQYF.

In DNA, the CDR3 is TGTGCCAGCGGCCAGAACAATCAGCCCCAGCATTTT. Translation gives CASGQNNQPQHF. The chain combines TRBV9 with TRBJ1-5; D ambiguous. The CDR3 sequence is 12 residues long. V lost 7 bases to trimming and J lost 3 bases, with 8 bases between them. CDR1 SGDLS and CDR2 YYNGEE come from the germline V gene. The complete variable domain, with remaining parts taken from reference TRBV9 and TRBJ1-5, reads DSGVTQTPKHLITATGQRVTLRCSPRSGDLSVYWYQQSLDQGLQFLIQYYNGEERAKGNILERFSAQQFPDLHSELNLSSLELGDSALYFCASGQNNQPQHFGDGTRLSIL.